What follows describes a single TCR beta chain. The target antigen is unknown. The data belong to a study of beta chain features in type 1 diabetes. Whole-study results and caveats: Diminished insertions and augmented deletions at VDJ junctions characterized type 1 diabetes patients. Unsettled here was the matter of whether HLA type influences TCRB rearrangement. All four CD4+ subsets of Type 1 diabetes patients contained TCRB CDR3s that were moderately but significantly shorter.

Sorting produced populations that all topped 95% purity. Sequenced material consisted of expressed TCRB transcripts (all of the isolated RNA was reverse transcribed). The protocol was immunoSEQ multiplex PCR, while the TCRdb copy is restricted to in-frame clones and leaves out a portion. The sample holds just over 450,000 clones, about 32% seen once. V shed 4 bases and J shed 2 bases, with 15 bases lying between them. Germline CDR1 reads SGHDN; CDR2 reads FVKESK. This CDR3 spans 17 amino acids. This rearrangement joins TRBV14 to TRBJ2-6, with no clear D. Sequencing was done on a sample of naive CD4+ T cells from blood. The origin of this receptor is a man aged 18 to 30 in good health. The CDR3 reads CASSPPVGSPGANVLTF. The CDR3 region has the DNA TGTGCCAGCAGCCCCCCAGTTGGGTCTCCTGGGGCCAACGTCCTGACTTTC.